The clone carrying this T cell receptor (beta chain) was observed a few times. The antigen is not known. This record comes from a study of siplizumab effects on memory and regulatory T cells. The repertoire was sequenced with immunoSEQ multiplex PCR; TCRdb's copy has only in-frame clones and lacks some. The repertoire holds 70,000 to 95,000 clones, approximately 93% seen once, with 6.5% in the top ten. This CDR3 comprises 14 residues. The germline V gene encodes CDR1 ENHRY and CDR2 SYGVKD. The V end lost 3 bases, the J end lost 4 bases, and 9 bases lay between the germline ends. Findings and caveats of the study: Unstimulated subsets accounted for the mapping of only a minor share of the clones that were alloreactive. Significant reduction of alloreactive sequences traceable to unstimulated CD4+ memory cells was observed with siplizumab.

The sample taken for sequencing was CD8+ T cells sorted from blood. The chain combines TRBV10-3 with TRBJ2-2; no definite D call. This TCR derives from a human donor in good health. CDR3 sequence reads: CAISDSQSTGELFF. The CDR3 DNA sequence: TGTGCCATCAGTGATTCGCAAAGCACCGGGGAGCTGTTTTTT.